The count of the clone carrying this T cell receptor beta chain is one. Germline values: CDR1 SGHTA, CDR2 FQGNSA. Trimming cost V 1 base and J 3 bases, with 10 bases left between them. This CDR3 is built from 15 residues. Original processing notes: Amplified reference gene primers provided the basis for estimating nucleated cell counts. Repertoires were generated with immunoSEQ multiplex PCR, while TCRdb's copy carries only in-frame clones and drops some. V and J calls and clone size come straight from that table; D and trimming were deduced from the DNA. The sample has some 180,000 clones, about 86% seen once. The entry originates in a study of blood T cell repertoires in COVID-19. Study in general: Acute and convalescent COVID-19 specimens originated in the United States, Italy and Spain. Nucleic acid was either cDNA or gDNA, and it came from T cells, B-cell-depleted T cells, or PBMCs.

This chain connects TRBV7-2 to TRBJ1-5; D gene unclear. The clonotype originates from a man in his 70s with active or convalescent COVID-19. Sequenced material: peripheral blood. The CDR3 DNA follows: TGTGCCAGCAGCTTAGTTGGAGGGTACAATCAGCCCCAGCATTTT. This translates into CASSLVGGYNQPQHF.